This passage covers 12 T cell receptor beta chains from one sample sequenced in a study of cytomegalovirus exposure and HLA in healthy donors. Vbeta (60) and Jbeta (13) primers were used in the PCR. Using immunoSEQ multiplex PCR, the repertoire was profiled, and TCRdb retains in-frame clones only, with some absent. There are around 130,000 clones in the sample; under 90% occur only once, and around 2.2% lies in the top ten. Material: PBMCs. Receptors were obtained from a woman aged 40 to 50 in good health and CMV-seronegative.

This clone has a handful of counts. V usage is TRBV4-1 and J usage is TRBJ1-1; D not resolved. The germline gives CDR1 MGHRA, CDR2 YSYEKL. The CDR3 extends over 15 amino acids. Trimming cost V 0 bases and J 0 bases, with 8 bases left between them. The CDR3 bases are TGCGCCAGCAGCCAAGACCTGGCCATGAACACTGAAGCTTTCTTT. Translating gives CASSQDLAMNTEAFF.

The chain is built from TRBV28 and TRBJ2-5, with D uncertain. The DNA end is more similar to TRBJ2-7, so the J call may be wrong. This CDR3 has 12 amino acids. Germline lookup yields CDR1 MDHEN and CDR2 SYDVKM. CDR3 in DNA: TGTGCCAGCAGTTTATTCTCGTACGAGCAGTACTTC. Translating it yields CASSLFSYEQYF.

This clone was detected only once. V is TRBV27 and J is TRBJ1-2, with TRBD1 as a possible D gene (5 bases). CDR1 is MNHEY, CDR2 SMNVEV, per germline (reference sequence). V dropped 0 bases and J dropped 4 bases, with 12 bases sitting between them. CDR3 length: 15 residues. The CDR3 loop reads CASSLSPQGSYGYTF. The CDR3 DNA reads as TGTGCCAGCAGTTTATCCCCCCAGGGAAGCTATGGCTACACCTTC.

This rearrangement joins TRBV18 to TRBJ2-1, with TRBD1 matching 9 bases. The trim removed 3 bases at V and 0 bases at J, leaving 9 bases unmatched. The CDR3 spans 18 residues. The germline CDR1 and CDR2 sequences are KGHSH and LQKENI. This chain's CDR3 is CASSPPGQDRGSYNEQFF. The CDR3 DNA reads as TGTGCCAGCTCACCTCCGGGCCAGGACAGGGGCTCCTACAATGAGCAGTTCTTC.

The V and J genes are TRBV6-1 and TRBJ2-5, with D possibly being TRBD1 (5 bases). With the DNA end fitting TRBJ2-7 better, the J assignment may be wrong. Germline assignment: CDR1 MNHNS and CDR2 SASEGT. The length of the CDR3 is 13 residues. The CDR3 region has the DNA TGTGCCAGCTCCAGGGTAATCGGCTACGAGCAGTACTTC. This codes for CASSRVIGYEQYF.

This chain connects TRBV5-1 to TRBJ2-5; 7 positions match TRBD2. Trimming at V came to 0 bases and at J to 2 bases, leaving 10 bases not matched to a gene. The CDR3 contains 17 residues. The germline V gene encodes CDR1 SGHRS and CDR2 YFSETQ. This chain's CDR3 is CASSLGRRGLTQETQYF. In nucleotides, the CDR3 is TGCGCCAGCAGCTTGGGTCGTCGGGGACTAACACAAGAGACCCAGTACTTC.

Comments on this clone: Since the CDR3 does not end with the conserved phenylalanine or tryptophan, this likely comes from a read error. It is unclear where the CDR3 begins or ends on the DNA, so no DNA is shown, and the CDR3 is as TCRdb lists it. The V call is TRBV5-1, the J call TRBJ2-3; the table's D call, TRBD2, was not checked against the DNA. Germline loops: CDR1 SGHRS, CDR2 YFSETQ. The CDR3 has 11 amino acids, counting both end residues. The CDR3 loop is CASSSLLGRGL.

This chain uses TRBV7-9 with TRBJ2-1; tentatively, D is TRBD2 (6 bases). The CDR3 sequence is 16 residues long. CDR1 and CDR2 from the germline V gene are SEHNR and FQNEAQ (reference sequence). The ends were cut back, 2 bases at V and 3 bases at J, with 14 bases in the middle. The CDR3 spells CASSLRRGRDYNEQFF. DNA of the CDR3: TGTGCCAGCAGCTTAAGGAGGGGTCGAGACTACAATGAGCAGTTCTTC. Variable domain in full (rest from reference TRBV7-9 and TRBJ2-1): DTGVSQNPRHKITKRGQNVTFRCDPISEHNRLYWYRQTLGQGPEFLTYFQNEAQLEKSRLLSDRFSAERPKGSFSTLEIQRTEQGDSAMYLCASSLRRGRDYNEQFFGPGTRLTVL.

The chain carries TRBV11-1 and TRBJ2-7, with a possible D match to TRBD1 (5 bases). Germline V CDR1 and CDR2: SGHAT, FQDESV (reference sequence). V lost 2 bases to trimming and J lost 4 bases, with 12 bases between them. The CDR3 runs 14 residues. Written as DNA, the CDR3 is TGTGCCAGCAGCTTAAGTACAGGTTATTACGAGCAGTACTTC. This sequence encodes CASSLSTGYYEQYF.

The rearrangement uses TRBV6-4 and TRBJ2-7; the D gene is possibly TRBD1 (6 bases). With 3 bases removed from V and 7 bases from J, the gap between germline ends came to 16 bases. CDR1 is MRHNA, CDR2 SNTAGT, per germline. This CDR3 contains 14 residues. The CDR3 is CASSERASRGEQYF. The CDR3 DNA is TGTGCCAGCAGTGAACGAGCGTCGAGGGGGGAGCAGTACTTC.

The chain recombines TRBV13 with TRBJ2-3; weak D call: TRBD1 (5 bases). CDR1 is PRHDT and CDR2 is FYEKMQ in the germline V gene (reference sequence). The germline V and J ends were trimmed by 2 bases and 5 bases, with 14 bases remaining between them. The CDR3 is 15 residues long. CDR3 sequence: CASSLRPLRGDTQYF. CDR3 DNA sequence: TGTGCCAGCAGCTTAAGGCCACTAAGGGGAGATACGCAGTATTTT.

The CDR3 DNA reads as TGTGCCAGCAGCTTGGCTAGCGGAAGCACAGATACGCAGTATTTT. Protein: CASSLASGSTDTQYF. The chain carries TRBV5-4 and TRBJ2-3; 7 bases line up with TRBD2. The CDR3 has 15 residues. CDR1 and CDR2 (germline): SGHNT, YYREEE (reference sequence). The ends lost 0 bases at V and 0 bases at J; junction bases unmatched: 1. Full variable domain (rest looked up from reference TRBV5-4 and TRBJ2-3): ETGVTQSPTHLIKTRGQQVTLRCSSQSGHNTVSWYQQALGQGPQFIFQYYREEENGRGNFPPRFSGLQFPNYSSELNVNALELDDSALYLCASSLASGSTDTQYFGPGTRLTVL.